The 5 T cell receptor beta chains reported below all come from one sample, sequenced in a study of T-cell reconstitution after alpha-beta-depleted transplantation in children. Preparing the TCRbeta library involved the use of unique molecular identifiers. One entry per CDR3 protein, called by TCRdb with MiXCR from the PCR reads. The sample lists 580,000 or so distinct CDR3 sequences, 20% to 25% occurring once. Sequenced here: PBMCs, mostly from graft donor cells, sampled 360 days after TCRalphabeta/CD19-depleted stem cell transplant. These receptors were obtained from a boy under three years old who had a stem cell transplant for acute myeloid leukemia, so the T cells may come from the graft donor.

This clonotype has ten or more counts. This sequence joins TRBV20-1 and TRBJ1-5; the match to TRBD1 covers 8 bases. This CDR3 contains 18 residues. Per the germline V gene, CDR1 is DFQATT and CDR2 is SNEGSKA (reference sequence). The J segment lost 1 base and the V segment lost 0 bases, leaving 11 bases of the junction unmatched. CDR3 DNA: TGCAGTGCTAGAGATGTTACCTCGACAGGGGCGAGCAATCAGCCCCAGCATTTT. Protein sequence: CSARDVTSTGASNQPQHF.

This clonotype turned up a few times. This chain uses TRBV6-1 with TRBJ2-1; D may be TRBD2 (7 bases). The CDR3 extends over 16 amino acids. CDR1 is MNHNS, CDR2 SASEGT, per germline. The V end lost 7 bases, the J end lost 7 bases, and 23 bases lay between the germline ends. CDR3 protein: CASTHLGGGLGNEQFF. CDR3 sequence (DNA): TGTGCCAGCACCCACCTGGGCGGGGGCTTGGGGAATGAGCAGTTCTTC.

V and J are TRBV12-3 or TRBV12-4 and TRBJ2-1; D is possibly TRBD1 (6 bases). CDR3 length equals 12 residues. V was clipped by 8 bases and J by 9 bases, with 14 bases between them. CDR3 nucleotide sequence: TGTGCCAGCGAAATACAGGGAACTGAGCAGTTCTTC. This translates into CASEIQGTEQFF.

In this sample, this clonotype turned up a few times. The chain is built from TRBV7-9 and TRBJ2-1; D gene ambiguous. The CDR3 runs 13 residues. Germline V gene sequence: CDR1 SEHNR, CDR2 FQNEAQ (reference sequence). V lost 5 bases to trimming and J lost 7 bases, with 12 bases between them. CDR3 in DNA: TGTGCCAGCAGCCTAAACCTAGAGAATGAGCAGTTCTTC. It yields the protein CASSLNLENEQFF. Full variable domain (outside the CDR3, taken from reference TRBV7-9 and TRBJ2-1): DTGVSQNPRHKITKRGQNVTFRCDPISEHNRLYWYRQTLGQGPEFLTYFQNEAQLEKSRLLSDRFSAERPKGSFSTLEIQRTEQGDSAMYLCASSLNLENEQFFGPGTRLTVL.

The gene calls are TRBV11-3 and TRBJ2-1; D is uncertain. CDR3 length equals 15 residues. V lost 0 bases, J lost 2 bases, and 8 bases lay in between. Germline V gives CDR1 SGHNT, CDR2 YENEEA. CDR3 nucleotides: TGTGCCAGCAGCTTAGATCAGACCCCCTACAATGAGCAGTTCTTC. This translates into CASSLDQTPYNEQFF.